This record concerns one T cell receptor beta chain sequence. Here immunoSEQ multiplex PCR was the method, and the copy in TCRdb shows in-frame clones only, minus some. The sample yields tens of thousands of clones, around 69% seen once. These data are taken from a study of early stage breast cancer tumors. The CDR3 is 18 residues long. Germline V gene lookup returns CDR1 SGHTS and CDR2 YDEGEE. Trimming left V 2 bases short and J 0 bases short, with 21 bases between. The TCR was taken from a person in their fifties or sixties with breast cancer. Sequenced material: blood. This sequence joins TRBV5-8 and TRBJ2-7; D may be TRBD1 (5 bases). Here the CDR3 reads CASSFPGRPPGRSYEQYF. The DNA of the CDR3 is TGTGCCAGCAGCTTCCCAGGGCGGCCCCCCGGCCGCTCCTACGAGCAGTACTTC.